These T cell receptor beta chains were read from a single sample in a study of T cell responses to AZD1222 COVID-19 vaccine. Profiling relied on immunoSEQ multiplex PCR, and the TCRdb table lists in-frame clones only, not all of them. The sample includes around 78,000 clones, roughly 90% seen only once; the top ten take around 1.4%. Sequencing used peripheral blood, obtained 28 days after the second AZD1222 dose. These receptors originate from an adult who received the AZD1222 COVID-19 vaccine. Both conserved end residues are trimmed from each CDR3. D genes are given only for firm matches.

>TRBV27|TRBJ1-6|.
ASSLSPTGRDNSPLH
>TRBV5-1|TRBJ1-1|.
ASSLGTDPWNTEAF
>TRBV7-3|TRBJ2-5|TRBD2
ASSIHGAGGQETQY
>TRBV6-5|TRBJ1-1|TRBD1
ASRPGGGRTEAF
>TRBV9|TRBJ2-7|.
ASSVARAGEQY
>TRBV2|TRBJ1-3|.
ASSFYSGNTIY
>TRBV7-9|TRBJ2-2|TRBD1
ASSLAQGAGTGELF
>TRBV19|TRBJ1-1|.
ASRTDLNTEAF
>TRBV5-1|TRBJ2-1|.
ASSQGPNEQF
>TRBV28|TRBJ1-5|.
ASSSQQGSQPQH
>TRBV28|TRBJ2-7|.
ASSFPPWEASSYEQY
>TRBV15|TRBJ2-7|TRBD1
ATSRDRGSYEQY
>TRBV6-5|TRBJ2-2|.
ASSPRDTGELF
>TRBV4-3|TRBJ2-1|TRBD2
ASSQDLGTSSYNEQF
>TRBV5-1|TRBJ2-7|.
ASSLSSGAGELYEQY
>TRBV19|TRBJ2-2|TRBD1
ASRWKTGGTGELF
>TRBV9|TRBJ2-3|TRBD2
ASSVVSGSTDTQY
>TRBV19|TRBJ1-1|.
ASSMQGIMNTEAF
>TRBV24-1|TRBJ2-1|TRBD2
ATSDQRLAGSSYNEQF
>TRBV11-2|TRBJ2-1|.
ASSSGYNEQF
>TRBV7-2|TRBJ1-5|TRBD1
ASSFYQGAVGQPQH
>TRBV7-3|TRBJ2-7|TRBD1
ASSLRGTGYEQY
>TRBV2|TRBJ2-6|TRBD1
ARENPGQVTSGANVLT
>TRBV5-1|TRBJ2-2|.
ASSLVQGTGELF
>TRBV19|TRBJ2-7|.
ASSIMAGDSYEQY
>TRBV12-3/TRBV12-4|TRBJ2-7|.
ASSPGSREQY
>TRBV6-1|TRBJ1-6|.
ASNQRTVINSPLH
>TRBV28|TRBJ2-2|.
ASRLQRWENTGELF
>TRBV10-1|TRBJ2-7|.
ASSPEWGVQGVLYEQY
>TRBV2|TRBJ2-7|TRBD2
ASSWGGYEQY
>TRBV18|TRBJ2-5|.
ASSLQETQY
>TRBV5-6|TRBJ1-1|TRBD1
ASSLKGQGTWEAF
>TRBV7-2|TRBJ1-2|TRBD1
ASSLAVPQGNYGYT
>TRBV5-4|TRBJ2-2|TRBD2
ASSVRGGSGELF
>TRBV6-4|TRBJ2-3|TRBD2
ASSAILAASTDTQY
>TRBV20-1|TRBJ1-2|.
SASGGIGYGYT